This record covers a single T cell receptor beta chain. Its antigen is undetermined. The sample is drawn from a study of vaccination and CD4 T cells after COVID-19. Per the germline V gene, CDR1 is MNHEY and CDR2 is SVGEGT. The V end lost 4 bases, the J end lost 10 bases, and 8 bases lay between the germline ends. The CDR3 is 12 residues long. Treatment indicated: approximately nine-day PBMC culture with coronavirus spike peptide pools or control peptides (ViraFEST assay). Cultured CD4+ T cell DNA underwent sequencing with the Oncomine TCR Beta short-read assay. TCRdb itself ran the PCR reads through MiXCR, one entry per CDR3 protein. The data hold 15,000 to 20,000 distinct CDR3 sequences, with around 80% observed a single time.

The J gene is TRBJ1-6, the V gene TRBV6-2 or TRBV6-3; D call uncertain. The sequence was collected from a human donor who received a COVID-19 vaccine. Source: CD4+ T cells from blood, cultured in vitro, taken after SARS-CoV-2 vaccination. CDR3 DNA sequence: TGTGCCAGCAGTTTTGAAAACTCACCCCTCCACTTT. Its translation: CASSFENSPLHF.